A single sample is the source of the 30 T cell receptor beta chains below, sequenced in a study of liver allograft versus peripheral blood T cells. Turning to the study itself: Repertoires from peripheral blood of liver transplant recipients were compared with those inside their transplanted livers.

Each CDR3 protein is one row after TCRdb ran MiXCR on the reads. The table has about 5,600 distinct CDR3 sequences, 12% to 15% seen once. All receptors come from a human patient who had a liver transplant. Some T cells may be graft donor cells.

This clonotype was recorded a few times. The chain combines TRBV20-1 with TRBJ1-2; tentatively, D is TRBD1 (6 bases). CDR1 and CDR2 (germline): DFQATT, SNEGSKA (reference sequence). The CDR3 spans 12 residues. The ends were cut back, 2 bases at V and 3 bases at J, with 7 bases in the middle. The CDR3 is CSARNRDYGYTF. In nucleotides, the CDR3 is TGCAGTGCTAGAAACAGGGACTATGGCTACACCTTC.

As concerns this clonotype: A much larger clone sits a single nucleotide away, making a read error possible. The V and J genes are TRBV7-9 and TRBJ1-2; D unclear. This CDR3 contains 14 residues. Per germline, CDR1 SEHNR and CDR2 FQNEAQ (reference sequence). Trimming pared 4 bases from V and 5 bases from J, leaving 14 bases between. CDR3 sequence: CASSSDRFWYGYTF. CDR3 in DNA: TGTGCCAGCAGCTCAGATCGGTTCTGGTATGGCTACACCTTC.

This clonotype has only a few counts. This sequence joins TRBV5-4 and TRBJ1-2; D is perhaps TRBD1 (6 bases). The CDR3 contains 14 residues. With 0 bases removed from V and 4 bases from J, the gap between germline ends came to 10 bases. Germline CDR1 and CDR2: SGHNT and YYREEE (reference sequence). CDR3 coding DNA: TGTGCCAGCAGCTTGGAGGGGGGAGGCTATGGCTACACCTTC. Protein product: CASSLEGGGYGYTF.

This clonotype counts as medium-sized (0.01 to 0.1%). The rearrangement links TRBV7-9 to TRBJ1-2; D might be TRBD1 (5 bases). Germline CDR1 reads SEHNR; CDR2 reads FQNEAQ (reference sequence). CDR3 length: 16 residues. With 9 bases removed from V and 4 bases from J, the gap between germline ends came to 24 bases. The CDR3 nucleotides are TGTGCCAGTTCCAAACCCCCTTCGCAGGGTCTCTATGGCTACACCTTC. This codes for CASSKPPSQGLYGYTF.

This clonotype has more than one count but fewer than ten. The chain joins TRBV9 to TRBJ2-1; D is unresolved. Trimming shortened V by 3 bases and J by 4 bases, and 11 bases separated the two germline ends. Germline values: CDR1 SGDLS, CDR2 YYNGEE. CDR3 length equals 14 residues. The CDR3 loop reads CASSAVRKYNEQFF. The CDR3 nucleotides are TGTGCCAGCAGCGCCGTTCGGAAATACAATGAGCAGTTCTTC.

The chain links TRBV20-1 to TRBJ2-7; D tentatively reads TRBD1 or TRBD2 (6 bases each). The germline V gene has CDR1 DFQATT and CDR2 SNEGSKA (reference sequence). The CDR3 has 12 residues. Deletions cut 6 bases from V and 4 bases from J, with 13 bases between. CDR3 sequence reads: CSAEGGLYEQYF. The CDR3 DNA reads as TGCAGTGCGGAGGGGGGTCTGTACGAGCAGTACTTC.

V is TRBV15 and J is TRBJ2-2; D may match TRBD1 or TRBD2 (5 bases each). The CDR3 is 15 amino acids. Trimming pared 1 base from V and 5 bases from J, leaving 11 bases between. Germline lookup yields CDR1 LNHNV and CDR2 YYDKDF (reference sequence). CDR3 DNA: TGTGCCACCAGCAGAGGAGGGGCAGGGACCGGGGAGCTGTTTTTT. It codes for CATSRGGAGTGELFF.

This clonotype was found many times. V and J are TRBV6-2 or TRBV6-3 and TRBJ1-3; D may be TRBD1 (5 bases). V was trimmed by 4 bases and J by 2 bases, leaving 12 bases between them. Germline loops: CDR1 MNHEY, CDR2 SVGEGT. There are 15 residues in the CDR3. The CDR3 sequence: CASSSGTDTGNTIYF. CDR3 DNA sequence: TGTGCCAGCAGTTCCGGGACCGATACTGGAAACACCATATATTTT.

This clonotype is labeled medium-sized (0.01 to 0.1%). CDR3 protein: CASSFPGLPWWQYF. CDR3 in DNA: TGTGCCAGCAGCTTTCCGGGACTCCCTTGGTGGCAGTACTTC. This chain uses TRBV7-2 with TRBJ2-7, with D possibly being TRBD2 (6 bases). The germline V and J ends were trimmed by 3 bases and 9 bases, with 18 bases remaining between them. The V gene's germline CDR1 is SGHTA and CDR2 FQGNSA. The CDR3 runs to 14 residues.

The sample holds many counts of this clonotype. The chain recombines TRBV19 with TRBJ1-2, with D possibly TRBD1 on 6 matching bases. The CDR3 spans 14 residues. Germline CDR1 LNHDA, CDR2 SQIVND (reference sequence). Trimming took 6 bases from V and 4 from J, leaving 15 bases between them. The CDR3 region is CASSPLAGAYGYTF. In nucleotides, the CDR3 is TGTGCCAGTAGCCCCCTGGCAGGGGCCTATGGCTACACCTTC.

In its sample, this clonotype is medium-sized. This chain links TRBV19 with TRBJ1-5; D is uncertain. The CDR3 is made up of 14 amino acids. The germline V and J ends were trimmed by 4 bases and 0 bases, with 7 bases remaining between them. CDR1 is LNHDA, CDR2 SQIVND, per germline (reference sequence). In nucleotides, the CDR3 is TGTGCCAGTAGTACCTCATTTAGCAATCAGCCCCAGCATTTT. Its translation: CASSTSFSNQPQHF.

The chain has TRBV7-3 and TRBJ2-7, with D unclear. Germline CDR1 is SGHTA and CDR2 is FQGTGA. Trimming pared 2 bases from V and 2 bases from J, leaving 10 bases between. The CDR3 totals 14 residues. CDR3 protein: CASSLSPSAYEQYF. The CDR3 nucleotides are TGTGCCAGCAGCTTATCCCCAAGCGCCTACGAGCAGTACTTC.

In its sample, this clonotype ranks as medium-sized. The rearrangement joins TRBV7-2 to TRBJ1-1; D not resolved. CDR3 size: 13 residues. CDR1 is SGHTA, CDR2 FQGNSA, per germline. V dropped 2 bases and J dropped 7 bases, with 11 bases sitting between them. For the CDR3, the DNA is TGTGCCAGCAGCTTAACCCAGTTTGTTGAAGCTTTCTTT. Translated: CASSLTQFVEAFF.

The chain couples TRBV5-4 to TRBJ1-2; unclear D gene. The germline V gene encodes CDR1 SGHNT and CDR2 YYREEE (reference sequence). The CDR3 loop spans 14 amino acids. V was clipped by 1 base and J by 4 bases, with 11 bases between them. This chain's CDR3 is CASSLWAASYGYTF. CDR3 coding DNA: TGTGCCAGCAGCTTGTGGGCGGCGTCCTATGGCTACACCTTC. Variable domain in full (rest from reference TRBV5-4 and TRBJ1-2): ETGVTQSPTHLIKTRGQQVTLRCSSQSGHNTVSWYQQALGQGPQFIFQYYREEENGRGNFPPRFSGLQFPNYSSELNVNALELDDSALYLCASSLWAASYGYTFGSGTRLTVV.

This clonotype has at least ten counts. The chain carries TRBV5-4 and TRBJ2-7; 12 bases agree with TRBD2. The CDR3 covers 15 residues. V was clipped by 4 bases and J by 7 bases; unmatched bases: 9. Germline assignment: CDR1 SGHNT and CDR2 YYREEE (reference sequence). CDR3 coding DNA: TGTGCCAGCAGCGGGGGGCTAGCGGGAGGGGGAGAGCAGTACTTC. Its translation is CASSGGLAGGGEQYF.

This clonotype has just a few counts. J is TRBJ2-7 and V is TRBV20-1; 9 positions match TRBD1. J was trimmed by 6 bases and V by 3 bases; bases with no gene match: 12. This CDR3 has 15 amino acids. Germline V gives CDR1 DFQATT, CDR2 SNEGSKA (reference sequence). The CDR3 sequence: CSASNNRGLFPEQYF. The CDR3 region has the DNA TGCAGTGCTAGTAATAACAGGGGGCTTTTCCCCGAGCAGTACTTC.

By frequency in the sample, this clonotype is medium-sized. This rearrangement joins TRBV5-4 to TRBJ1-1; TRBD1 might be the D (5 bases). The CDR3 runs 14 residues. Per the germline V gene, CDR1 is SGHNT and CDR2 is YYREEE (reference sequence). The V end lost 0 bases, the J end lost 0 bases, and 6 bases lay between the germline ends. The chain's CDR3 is CASSLGGMNTEAFF. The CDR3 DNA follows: TGTGCCAGCAGCTTGGGGGGCATGAACACTGAAGCTTTCTTT.

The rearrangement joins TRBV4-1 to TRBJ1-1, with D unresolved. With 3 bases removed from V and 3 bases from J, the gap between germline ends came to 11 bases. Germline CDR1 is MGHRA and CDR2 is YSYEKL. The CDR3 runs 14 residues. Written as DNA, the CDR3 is TGCGCCAGCAGCCACCGGTTCGGAGACACTGAAGCTTTCTTT. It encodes CASSHRFGDTEAFF.

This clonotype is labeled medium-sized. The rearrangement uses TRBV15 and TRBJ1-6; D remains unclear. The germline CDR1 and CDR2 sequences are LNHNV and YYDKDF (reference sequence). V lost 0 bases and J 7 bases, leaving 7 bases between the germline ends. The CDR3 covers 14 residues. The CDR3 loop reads CATSRDQENSPLHF. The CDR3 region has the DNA TGTGCCACCAGCAGAGATCAGGAGAATTCACCCCTCCACTTT.

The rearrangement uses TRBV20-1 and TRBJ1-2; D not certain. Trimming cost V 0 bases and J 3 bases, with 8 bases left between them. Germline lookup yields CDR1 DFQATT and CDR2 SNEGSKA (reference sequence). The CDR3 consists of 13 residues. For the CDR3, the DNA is TGCAGTGCTAGAGATAAACTCTACTATGGCTACACCTTC. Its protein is CSARDKLYYGYTF.

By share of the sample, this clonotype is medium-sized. The CDR3 DNA follows: TGTGCCAGCAGCAGTACCGGGGGTACTGAAGCTTTCTTT. It translates to CASSSTGGTEAFF. V is TRBV14 and J is TRBJ1-1, with a possible D match to TRBD1 (5 bases). V lost 5 bases and J lost 5, with 12 bases in between. Germline CDR1 is SGHDN and CDR2 is FVKESK. This CDR3 region has 13 residues.

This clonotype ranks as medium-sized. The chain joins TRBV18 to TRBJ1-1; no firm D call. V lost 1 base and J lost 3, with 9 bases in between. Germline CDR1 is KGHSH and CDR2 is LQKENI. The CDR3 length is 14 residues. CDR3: CASSPRGGDTEAFF. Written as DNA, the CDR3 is TGTGCCAGCTCACCACGGGGAGGAGACACTGAAGCTTTCTTT.

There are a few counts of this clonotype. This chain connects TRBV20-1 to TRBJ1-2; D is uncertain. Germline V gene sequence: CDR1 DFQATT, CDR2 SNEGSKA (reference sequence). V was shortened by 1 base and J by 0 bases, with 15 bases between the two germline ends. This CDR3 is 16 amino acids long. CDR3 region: CSARGFSGITNYGYTF. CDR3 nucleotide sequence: TGCAGTGCTAGAGGTTTTTCGGGGATTACTAACTATGGCTACACCTTC.

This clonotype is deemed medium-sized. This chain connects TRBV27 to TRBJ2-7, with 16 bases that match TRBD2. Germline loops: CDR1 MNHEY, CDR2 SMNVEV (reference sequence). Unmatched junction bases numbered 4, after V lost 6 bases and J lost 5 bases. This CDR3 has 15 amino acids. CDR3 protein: CASRGLAGGHHEQYF. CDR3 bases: TGTGCCAGCAGGGGACTAGCGGGAGGGCACCACGAGCAGTACTTC.

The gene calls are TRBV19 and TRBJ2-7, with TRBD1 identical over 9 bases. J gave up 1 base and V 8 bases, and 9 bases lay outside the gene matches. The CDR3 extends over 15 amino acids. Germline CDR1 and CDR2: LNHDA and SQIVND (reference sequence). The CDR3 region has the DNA TGTGCCAGTCGGGACAGGGTTTCTCAGTCCTACGAGCAGTACTTC. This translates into CASRDRVSQSYEQYF.

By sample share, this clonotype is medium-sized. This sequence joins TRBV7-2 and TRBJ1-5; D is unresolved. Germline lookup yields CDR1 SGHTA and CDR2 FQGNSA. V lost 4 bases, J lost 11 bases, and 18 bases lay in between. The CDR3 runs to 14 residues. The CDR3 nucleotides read TGTGCCAGCAGCTATAGAGGGTACCCACAGACCCAGCATTTT. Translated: CASSYRGYPQTQHF.

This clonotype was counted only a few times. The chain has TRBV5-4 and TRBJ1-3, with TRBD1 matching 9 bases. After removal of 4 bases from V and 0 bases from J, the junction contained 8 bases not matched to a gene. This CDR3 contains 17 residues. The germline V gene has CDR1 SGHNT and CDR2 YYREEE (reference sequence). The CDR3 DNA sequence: TGTGCCAGCAGCCTGGGACAGGGCCTGAGCTCTGGAAACACCATATATTTT. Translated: CASSLGQGLSSGNTIYF.

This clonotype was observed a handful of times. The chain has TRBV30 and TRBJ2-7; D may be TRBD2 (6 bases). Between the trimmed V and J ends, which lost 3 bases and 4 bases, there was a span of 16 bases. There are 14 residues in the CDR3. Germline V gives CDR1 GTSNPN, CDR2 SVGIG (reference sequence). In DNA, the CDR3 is TGTGCCTGGAGGCCCTCGTTCGCGGGATACGAGCAGTACTTC. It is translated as CAWRPSFAGYEQYF.

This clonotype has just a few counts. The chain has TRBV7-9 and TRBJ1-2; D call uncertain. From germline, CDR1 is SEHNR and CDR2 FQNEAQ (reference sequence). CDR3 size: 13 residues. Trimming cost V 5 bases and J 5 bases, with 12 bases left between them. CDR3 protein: CASSTTTEYGYTF. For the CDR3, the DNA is TGTGCCAGCAGCACGACGACCGAGTATGGCTACACCTTC.

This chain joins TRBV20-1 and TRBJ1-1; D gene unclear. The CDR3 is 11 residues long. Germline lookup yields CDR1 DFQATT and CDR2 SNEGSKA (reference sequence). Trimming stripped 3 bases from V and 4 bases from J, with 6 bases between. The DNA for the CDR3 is TGCAGTGCTAGTCAGCTCACTGAAGCTTTCTTT. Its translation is CSASQLTEAFF.